These T cell receptor beta chains were read from a single sample in a study of blood T cell repertoires in COVID-19. Sequenced by immunoSEQ multiplex PCR; TCRdb stores in-frame clones only, minus some. The sample shows about 300,000 clones, nearly 90% of them seen only once. Sequenced sample: PBMCs or T cells enriched from blood (not recorded which). The source is a woman in her fifties or sixties who had been exposed to COVID-19. The CDR3 runs from the conserved cysteine through the conserved F or W.

v_call: TRBV20-1
cdr3_aa: CSASTGLSDEQYF

v_call: TRBV28
cdr3_aa: CASSLFPFEPGQGGNEQFF

v_call: TRBV15
cdr3_aa: CATSPRSRNQPQHF

v_call: TRBV3-1/TRBV3-2
cdr3_aa: CASSQWGLAGGLATGELFF

v_call: TRBV29-1
cdr3_aa: CSVAQTMNTEAFF

v_call: TRBV11-2
cdr3_aa: CASSLNTGGRNSPLHF

v_call: TRBV6-5
cdr3_aa: CASRPPGQFYEQYF

v_call: TRBV11-2
cdr3_aa: CASSLVLRGYNEQFF

v_call: TRBV5-1
cdr3_aa: CASSAGLSGNTIYF

v_call: TRBV5-4
cdr3_aa: CASSFGQGGTEAFF

v_call: TRBV9
cdr3_aa: CASSTGPGTGQPQHF

v_call: TRBV11-2
cdr3_aa: CASSQGWSGGFYNEQFF

v_call: TRBV7-8
cdr3_aa: CASSLGQGVNQPQHF

v_call: TRBV6-1
cdr3_aa: CASSEHPAGRYTGELFF

v_call: TRBV4-1
cdr3_aa: CASSQVFRSDGYTF

v_call: TRBV27
cdr3_aa: CASSPLGTGSSEQYF

v_call: TRBV28
cdr3_aa: CASSLAANTEAFF

v_call: TRBV24-1
cdr3_aa: CATSDLDARNSNQPQHF

v_call: TRBV5-4
cdr3_aa: CASSSQGSDTQYF

v_call: TRBV3-1/TRBV3-2
cdr3_aa: CASSQIADTQYF

v_call: TRBV28
cdr3_aa: CASSPGGVSGYTF

v_call: TRBV27
cdr3_aa: CASSFSQAHPNYGYTF

v_call: TRBV11-2
cdr3_aa: CASSLGQGATEAFF

v_call: TRBV5-1
cdr3_aa: CASSWGQTNTEAFF

v_call: TRBV27
cdr3_aa: CASSFLGEGTQYF

v_call: TRBV18
cdr3_aa: CASSPFPENSGYGYTF

v_call: TRBV27
cdr3_aa: CASSPQGVGQYF

v_call: TRBV28
cdr3_aa: CASSEARGANSNQPQHF

v_call: TRBV28
cdr3_aa: CASSPGQVEAFF

v_call: TRBV30
cdr3_aa: CAWSIGGNEKLFF

v_call: TRBV19
cdr3_aa: CASATGTGGFHGYTF

v_call: TRBV14
cdr3_aa: CASSQAYGRGETQYF

v_call: TRBV5-4
cdr3_aa: CASSRGSGNTIYF

v_call: TRBV6-5
cdr3_aa: CASIKDRGRYEQYF

v_call: TRBV19
cdr3_aa: CASSTRRTGYNEQFF

v_call: TRBV3-1/TRBV3-2
cdr3_aa: CASSQSGQGRYEQYF

v_call: TRBV21-1
cdr3_aa: CASSKEGTGTMNTEAFF

v_call: TRBV4-1
cdr3_aa: CASSQDVDRANTDTQYF

v_call: TRBV5-4
cdr3_aa: CASSTKDTNTGELFF

v_call: TRBV2
cdr3_aa: CASKLSPAEVTRAARTTDTQYF

v_call: TRBV6-1
cdr3_aa: CASSEVAHRGRGYTF

v_call: TRBV4-1
cdr3_aa: CASSQGSDWSYTF

v_call: TRBV3-1/TRBV3-2
cdr3_aa: CASSQEGGLAGGGETQYF

v_call: TRBV5-6
cdr3_aa: CASSLGQVNQPQHF

v_call: TRBV7-2
cdr3_aa: CASSLVGGDYNSPLHF

v_call: TRBV30
cdr3_aa: CAWSVSPGGYTF

v_call: TRBV25-1
cdr3_aa: CASSEVEASNAKNIQYF

v_call: TRBV19
cdr3_aa: CASSPLGPAQYEQYF

v_call: TRBV19
cdr3_aa: CAVQTNRDGGTDTQYF

v_call: TRBV5-1
cdr3_aa: CASSYAPSGGAVDTQYF

v_call: TRBV19
cdr3_aa: CASSILAGGVADTQYF

v_call: TRBV7-2
cdr3_aa: CASSLMDRGRTKETQYF

v_call: TRBV5-4
cdr3_aa: CASSGDRSSYNSPLHF

v_call: TRBV5-1
cdr3_aa: CASSLGQSTDTQYF

v_call: TRBV4-1
cdr3_aa: CASSQIGLAGGLGSPDTQYF

v_call: TRBV3-1/TRBV3-2
cdr3_aa: CASSQGPGGYNEQFF

v_call: TRBV15
cdr3_aa: CATSASGSYNEQFF

v_call: TRBV12-3/TRBV12-4
cdr3_aa: CASSTDRDYEQYF